The text below deals with one TCR beta chain. The CDR3 runs 16 residues. Per germline, CDR1 MNHNY and CDR2 SVGAGI (reference sequence). The junction had 9 bases not matched to a gene; V was cut back by 5 bases and J by 6 bases. This record belongs to a study of blood T cell repertoires in COVID-19. The data were produced by immunoSEQ multiplex PCR, yet TCRdb's version contains in-frame clones alone and is incomplete. The table shows approximately 500,000 clones, with roughly 90% occurring only once. The origin of this receptor is a woman aged 40 to 55 who had recovered from COVID-19. The V gene is TRBV6-6, the J gene TRBJ2-7; 14 bases fit TRBD2. Material for sequencing was PBMCs or T cells enriched from blood (not recorded which). CDR3 in amino acids: CASSRPGTSGSREQYF. The CDR3 bases are TGTGCCAGCAGTCGTCCCGGGACTAGCGGGAGCCGCGAGCAGTACTTC.